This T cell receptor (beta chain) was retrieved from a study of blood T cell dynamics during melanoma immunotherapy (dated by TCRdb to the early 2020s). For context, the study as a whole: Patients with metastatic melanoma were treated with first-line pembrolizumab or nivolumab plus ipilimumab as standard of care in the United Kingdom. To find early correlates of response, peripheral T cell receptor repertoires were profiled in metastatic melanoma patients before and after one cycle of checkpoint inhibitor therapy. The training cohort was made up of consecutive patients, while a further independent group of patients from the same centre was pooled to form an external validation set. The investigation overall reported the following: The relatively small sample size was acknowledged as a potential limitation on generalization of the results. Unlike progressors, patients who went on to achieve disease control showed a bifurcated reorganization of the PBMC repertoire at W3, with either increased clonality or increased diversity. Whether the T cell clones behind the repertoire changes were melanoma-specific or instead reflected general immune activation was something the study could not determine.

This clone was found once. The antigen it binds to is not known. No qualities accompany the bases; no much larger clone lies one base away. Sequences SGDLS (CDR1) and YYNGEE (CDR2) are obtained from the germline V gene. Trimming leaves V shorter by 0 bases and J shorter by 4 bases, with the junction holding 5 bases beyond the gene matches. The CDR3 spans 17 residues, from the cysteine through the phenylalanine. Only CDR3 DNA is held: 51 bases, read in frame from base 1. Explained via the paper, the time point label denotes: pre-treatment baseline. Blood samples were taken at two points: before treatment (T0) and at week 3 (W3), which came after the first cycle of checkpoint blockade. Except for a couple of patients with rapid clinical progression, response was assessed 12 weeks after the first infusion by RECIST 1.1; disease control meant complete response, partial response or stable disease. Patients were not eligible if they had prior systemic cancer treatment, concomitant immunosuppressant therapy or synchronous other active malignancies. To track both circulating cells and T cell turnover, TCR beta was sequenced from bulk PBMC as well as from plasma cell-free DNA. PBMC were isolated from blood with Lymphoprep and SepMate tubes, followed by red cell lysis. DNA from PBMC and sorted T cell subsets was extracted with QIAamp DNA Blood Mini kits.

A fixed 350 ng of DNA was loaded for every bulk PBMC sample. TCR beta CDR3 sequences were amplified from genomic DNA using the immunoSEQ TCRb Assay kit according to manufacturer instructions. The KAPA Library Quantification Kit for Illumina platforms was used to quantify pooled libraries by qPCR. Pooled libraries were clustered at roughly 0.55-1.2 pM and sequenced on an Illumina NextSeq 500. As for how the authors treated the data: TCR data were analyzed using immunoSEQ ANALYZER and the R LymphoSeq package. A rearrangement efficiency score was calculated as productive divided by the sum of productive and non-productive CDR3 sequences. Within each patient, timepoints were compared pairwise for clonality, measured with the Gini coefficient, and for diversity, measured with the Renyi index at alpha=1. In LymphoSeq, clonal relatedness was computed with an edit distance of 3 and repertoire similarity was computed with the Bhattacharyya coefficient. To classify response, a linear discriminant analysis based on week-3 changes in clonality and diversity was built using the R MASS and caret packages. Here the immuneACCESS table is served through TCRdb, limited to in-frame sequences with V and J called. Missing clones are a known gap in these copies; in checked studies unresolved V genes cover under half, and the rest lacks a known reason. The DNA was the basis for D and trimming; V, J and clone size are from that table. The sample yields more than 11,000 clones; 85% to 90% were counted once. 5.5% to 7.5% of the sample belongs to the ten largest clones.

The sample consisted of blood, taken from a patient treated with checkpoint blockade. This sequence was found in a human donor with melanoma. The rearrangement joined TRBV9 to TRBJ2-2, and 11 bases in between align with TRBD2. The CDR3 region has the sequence CASSVGSGGAATGELFF. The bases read TGTGCCAGCAGCGTAGGTAGCGGGGGGGCCGCCACCGGGGAGCTGTTTTTT. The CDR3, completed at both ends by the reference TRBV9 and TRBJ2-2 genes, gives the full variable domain DSGVTQTPKHLITATGQRVTLRCSPRSGDLSVYWYQQSLDQGLQFLIQYYNGEERAKGNILERFSAQQFPDLHSELNLSSLELGDSALYFCASSVGSGGAATGELFFGEGSRLTVL.